The clone carrying this T cell receptor (beta chain) is medium-sized in the sample. The antigen is unknown. This entry comes from a study of tumor-infiltrating lymphocytes in localized non-small cell lung cancer. As for the study in general: Several tumor histologies, both smoking statuses, and some post-neoadjuvant chemotherapy samples were included. Each patient gave resected tumor and non-adjacent uninvolved lung tissue.

Profiling relied on immunoSEQ multiplex PCR, and the TCRdb table lists in-frame clones only, not all of them. The table includes 16,000 or so clones, 60% to 85% detected once. Study-wide results and caveats: Tumor T-cell fraction was not associated with recurrence-free survival.

There are 13 residues in the CDR3. The V gene's germline CDR1 is SGDLS and CDR2 YYNGEE. V dropped 0 bases and J dropped 4 bases, with 4 bases sitting between them. The receptor was isolated from a human donor with non-small cell lung cancer. Material for sequencing was lung tumor tissue. V is TRBV9 and J is TRBJ2-2, with D unclear. The CDR3 DNA follows: TGTGCCAGCAGCGTAGGGGGCACCGGGGAGCTGTTTTTT. Encoded protein: CASSVGGTGELFF.